This TCR beta chain originates from a study of blood T cells in healthy people across ages. Study outcomes and limitations: Roughly linearly, TCR beta diversity per million T cells fell as age increased.

The CDR3 length is 13 residues. Germline CDR1 and CDR2: DFQATT and SNEGSKA (reference sequence). A sample-barcoded 5' primer and a J-beta primer mix were used in a second PCR of roughly 6 to 11 cycles. TCRdb reanalysed the 5' RACE reads using MiXCR and keeps one entry per CDR3 protein. The sample has fewer than 1,000,000 distinct CDR3 sequences; more than 35% are singletons. Approximately 9.2 milliliters was the volume of peripheral blood drawn from each donor. For this clonotype: Its antigen is not known. A much more abundant neighbour one base away suggests this may be a read error.

This chain links TRBV20-1 with TRBJ2-3; D is perhaps TRBD2 (6 bases). Sequencing used blood. This receptor was identified in a man older than 75 in good health. The chain's CDR3 is CSASTGASDTRYF. CDR3 in DNA: TGCAGTGCTAGTACGGGAGCCTCAGATACGCGGTATTTT.